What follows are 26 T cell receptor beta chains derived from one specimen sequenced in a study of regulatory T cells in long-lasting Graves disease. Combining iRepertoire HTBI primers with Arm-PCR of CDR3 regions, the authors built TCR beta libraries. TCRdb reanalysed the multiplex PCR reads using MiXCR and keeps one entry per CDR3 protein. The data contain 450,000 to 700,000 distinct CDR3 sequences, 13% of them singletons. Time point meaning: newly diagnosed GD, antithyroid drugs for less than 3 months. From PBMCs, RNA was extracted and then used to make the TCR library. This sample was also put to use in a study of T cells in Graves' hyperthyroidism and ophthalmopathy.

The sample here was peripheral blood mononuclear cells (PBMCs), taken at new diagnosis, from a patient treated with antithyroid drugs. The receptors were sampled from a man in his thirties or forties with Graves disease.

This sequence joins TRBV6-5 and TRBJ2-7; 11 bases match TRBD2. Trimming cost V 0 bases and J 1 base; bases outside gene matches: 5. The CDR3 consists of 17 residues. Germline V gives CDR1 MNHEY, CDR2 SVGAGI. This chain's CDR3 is CASSYSPLAGVSYEQYF. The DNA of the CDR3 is TGTGCCAGCAGTTACTCTCCACTAGCGGGAGTTTCCTACGAGCAGTACTTC.

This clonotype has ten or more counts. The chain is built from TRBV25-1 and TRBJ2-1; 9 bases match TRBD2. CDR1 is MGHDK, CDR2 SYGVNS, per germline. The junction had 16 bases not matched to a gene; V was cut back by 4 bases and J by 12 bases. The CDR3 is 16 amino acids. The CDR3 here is CASSGLGTSLTGRQFF. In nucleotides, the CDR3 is TGTGCCAGCAGTGGTCTCGGGACTAGCTTAACCGGGAGGCAGTTCTTC. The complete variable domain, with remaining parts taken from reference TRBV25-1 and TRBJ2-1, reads EADIYQTPRYLVIGTGKKITLECSQTMGHDKMYWYQQDPGMELHLIHYSYGVNSTEKGDLSSESTVSRIRTEHFPLTLESARPSHTSQYLCASSGLGTSLTGRQFFGPGTRLTVL.

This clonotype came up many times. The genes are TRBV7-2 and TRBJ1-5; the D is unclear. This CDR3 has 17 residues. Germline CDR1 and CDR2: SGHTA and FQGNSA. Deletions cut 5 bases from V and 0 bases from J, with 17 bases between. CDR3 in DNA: TGTGCCAGCAGCCCCAGACACAGACAATATAGCAATCAGCCCCAGCATTTT. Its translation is CASSPRHRQYSNQPQHF. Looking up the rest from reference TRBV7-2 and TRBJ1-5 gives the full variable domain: GAGVSQSPSNKVTEKGKDVELRCDPISGHTALYWYRQSLGQGLEFLIYFQGNSAPDKSGLPSDRFSAERTGGSVSTLTIQRTQQEDSAVYLCASSPRHRQYSNQPQHFGDGTRLSIL.

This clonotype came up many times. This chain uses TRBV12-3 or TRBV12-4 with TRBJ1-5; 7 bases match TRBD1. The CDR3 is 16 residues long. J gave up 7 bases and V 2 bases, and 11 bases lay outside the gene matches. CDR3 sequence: CASSLFPPTGRQPQHF. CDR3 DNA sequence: TGTGCCAGCAGTTTATTTCCCCCGACAGGGCGGCAGCCCCAGCATTTT.

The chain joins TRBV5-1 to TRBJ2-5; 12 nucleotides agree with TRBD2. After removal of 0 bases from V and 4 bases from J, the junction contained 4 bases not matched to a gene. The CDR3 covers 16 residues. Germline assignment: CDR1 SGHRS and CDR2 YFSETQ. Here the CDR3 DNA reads TGCGCCAGCAGCTTGGGGACTAGCGGGGTCGGAGAGACCCAGTACTTC. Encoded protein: CASSLGTSGVGETQYF.

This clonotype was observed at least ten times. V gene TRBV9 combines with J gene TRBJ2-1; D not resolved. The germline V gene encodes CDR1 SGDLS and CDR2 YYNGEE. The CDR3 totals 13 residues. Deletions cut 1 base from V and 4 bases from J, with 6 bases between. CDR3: CASSVNDYNEQFF. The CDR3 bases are TGTGCCAGCAGCGTAAATGATTACAATGAGCAGTTCTTC.

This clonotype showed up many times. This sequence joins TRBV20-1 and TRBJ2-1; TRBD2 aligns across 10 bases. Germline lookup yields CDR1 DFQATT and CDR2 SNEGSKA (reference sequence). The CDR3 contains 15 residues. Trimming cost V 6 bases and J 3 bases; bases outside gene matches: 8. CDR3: CSARTSGGFYNEQFF. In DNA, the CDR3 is TGCAGTGCGAGGACTAGCGGAGGGTTCTACAATGAGCAGTTCTTC.

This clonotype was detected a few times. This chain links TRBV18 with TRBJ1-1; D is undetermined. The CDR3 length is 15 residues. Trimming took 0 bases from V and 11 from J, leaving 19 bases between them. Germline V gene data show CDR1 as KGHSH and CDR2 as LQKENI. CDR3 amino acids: CASSPPGVNAVGAFF. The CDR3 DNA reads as TGTGCCAGCTCACCACCTGGGGTTAACGCCGTTGGGGCTTTCTTT.

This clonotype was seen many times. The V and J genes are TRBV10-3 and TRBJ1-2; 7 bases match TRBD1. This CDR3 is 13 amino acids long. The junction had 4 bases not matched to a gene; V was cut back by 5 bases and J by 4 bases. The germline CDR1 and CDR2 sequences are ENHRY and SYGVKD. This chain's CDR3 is CAISRGGRYGYTF. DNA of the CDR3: TGTGCCATCAGTAGAGGGGGCCGCTATGGCTACACCTTC.

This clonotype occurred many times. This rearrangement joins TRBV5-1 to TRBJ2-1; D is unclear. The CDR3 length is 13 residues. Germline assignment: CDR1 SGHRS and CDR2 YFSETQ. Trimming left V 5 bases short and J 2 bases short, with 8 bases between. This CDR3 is CASRDETYNEQFF. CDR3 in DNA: TGCGCCAGCAGAGATGAGACCTACAATGAGCAGTTCTTC. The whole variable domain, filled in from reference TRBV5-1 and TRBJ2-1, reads KAGVTQTPRYLIKTRGQQVTLSCSPISGHRSVSWYQQTPGQGLQFLFEYFSETQRNKGNFPGRFSGRQFSNSRSEMNVSTLELGDSALYLCASRDETYNEQFFGPGTRLTVL.

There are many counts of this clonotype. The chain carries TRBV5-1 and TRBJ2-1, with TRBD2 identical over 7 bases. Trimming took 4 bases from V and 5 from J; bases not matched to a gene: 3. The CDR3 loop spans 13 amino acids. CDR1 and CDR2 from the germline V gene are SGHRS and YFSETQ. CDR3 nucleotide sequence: TGCGCCAGCAGCGCCGGGAGGAACAATGAGCAGTTCTTC. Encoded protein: CASSAGRNNEQFF.

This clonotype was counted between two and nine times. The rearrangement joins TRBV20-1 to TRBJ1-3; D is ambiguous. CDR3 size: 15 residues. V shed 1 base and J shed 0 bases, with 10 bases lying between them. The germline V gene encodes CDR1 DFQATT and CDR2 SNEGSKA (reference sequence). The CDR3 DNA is TGCAGTGCTAGAGGGACGGAACACTCTGGAAACACCATATATTTT. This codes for CSARGTEHSGNTIYF.

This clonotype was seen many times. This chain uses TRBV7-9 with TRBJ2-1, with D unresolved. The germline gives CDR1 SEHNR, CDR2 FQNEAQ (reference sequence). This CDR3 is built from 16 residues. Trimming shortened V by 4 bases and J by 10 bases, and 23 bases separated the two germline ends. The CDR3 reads CASSSWGEQSGHEQFF. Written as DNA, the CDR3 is TGTGCCAGCAGCTCCTGGGGTGAGCAATCGGGTCACGAGCAGTTCTTC.

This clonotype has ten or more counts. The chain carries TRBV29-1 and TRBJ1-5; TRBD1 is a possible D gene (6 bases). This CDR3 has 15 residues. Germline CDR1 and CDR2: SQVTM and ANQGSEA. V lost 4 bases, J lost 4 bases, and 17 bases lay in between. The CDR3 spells CSVVVRGAGNQPQHF. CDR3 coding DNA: TGCAGCGTTGTAGTTAGGGGGGCAGGTAATCAGCCCCAGCATTTT. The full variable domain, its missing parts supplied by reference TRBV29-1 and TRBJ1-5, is SAVISQKPSRDICQRGTSLTIQCQVDSQVTMMFWYRQQPGQSLTLIATANQGSEATYESGFVIDKFPISRPNLTFSTLTVSNMSPEDSSIYLCSVVVRGAGNQPQHFGDGTRLSIL.

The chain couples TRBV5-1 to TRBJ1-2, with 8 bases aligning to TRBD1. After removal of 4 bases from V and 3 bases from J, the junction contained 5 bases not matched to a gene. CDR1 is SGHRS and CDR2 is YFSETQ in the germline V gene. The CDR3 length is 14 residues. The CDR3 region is CASSPDRGDYGYTF. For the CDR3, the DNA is TGCGCCAGCAGCCCCGACAGGGGCGACTATGGCTACACCTTC.

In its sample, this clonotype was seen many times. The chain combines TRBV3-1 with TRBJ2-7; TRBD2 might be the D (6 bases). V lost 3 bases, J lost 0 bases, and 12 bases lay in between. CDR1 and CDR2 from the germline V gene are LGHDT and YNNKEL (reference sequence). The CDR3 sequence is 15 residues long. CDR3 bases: TGTGCCAGCAGCCAGGGGGACTTGAGCTCCTACGAGCAGTACTTC. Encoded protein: CASSQGDLSSYEQYF.

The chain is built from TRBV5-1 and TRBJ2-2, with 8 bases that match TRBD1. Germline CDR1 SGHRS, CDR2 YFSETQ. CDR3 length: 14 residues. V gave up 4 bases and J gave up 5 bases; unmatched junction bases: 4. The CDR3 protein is CASSRQGRTGELFF. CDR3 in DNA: TGCGCCAGCAGCCGACAGGGGCGAACCGGGGAGCTGTTTTTT.

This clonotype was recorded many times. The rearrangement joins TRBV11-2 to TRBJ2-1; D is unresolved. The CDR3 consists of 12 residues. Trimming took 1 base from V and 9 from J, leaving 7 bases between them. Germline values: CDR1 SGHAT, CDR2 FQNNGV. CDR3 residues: CASSLVDGEQFF. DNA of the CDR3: TGTGCCAGCAGCTTAGTGGATGGTGAGCAGTTCTTC.

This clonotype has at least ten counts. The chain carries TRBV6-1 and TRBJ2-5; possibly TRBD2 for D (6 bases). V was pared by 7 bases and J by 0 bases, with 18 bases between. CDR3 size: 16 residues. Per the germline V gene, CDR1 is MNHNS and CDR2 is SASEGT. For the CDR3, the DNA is TGTGCCAGCACCTCGGGTAGCGGAGGGGACCAAGAGACCCAGTACTTC. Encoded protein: CASTSGSGGDQETQYF.

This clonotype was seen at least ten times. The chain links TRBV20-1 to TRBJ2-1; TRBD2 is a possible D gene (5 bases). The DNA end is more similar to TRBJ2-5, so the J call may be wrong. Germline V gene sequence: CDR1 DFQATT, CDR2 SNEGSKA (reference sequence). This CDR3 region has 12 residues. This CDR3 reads CSAESRAETQYF. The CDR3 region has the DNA TGCAGTGCCGAGTCGCGGGCGGAGACCCAGTACTTC.

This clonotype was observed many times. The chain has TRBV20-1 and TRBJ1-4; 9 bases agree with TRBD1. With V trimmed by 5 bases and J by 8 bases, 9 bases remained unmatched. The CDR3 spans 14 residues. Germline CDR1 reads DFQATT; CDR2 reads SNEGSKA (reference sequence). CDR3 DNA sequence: TGCAGTGCTGCCCCGGGACAGGGTTGGGAAAAACTGTTTTTT. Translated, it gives CSAAPGQGWEKLFF.

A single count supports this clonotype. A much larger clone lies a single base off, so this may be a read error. The CDR3 loop reads CASSLYTAGNQSQHF. The CDR3, as DNA: TGTGCCAGCAGTTTATATACGGCGGGTAATCAGTCCCAGCATTTT. This chain uses TRBV28 with TRBJ1-5, with D unresolved. CDR3 length: 15 residues. In germline, CDR1 is MDHEN, CDR2 SYDVKM.

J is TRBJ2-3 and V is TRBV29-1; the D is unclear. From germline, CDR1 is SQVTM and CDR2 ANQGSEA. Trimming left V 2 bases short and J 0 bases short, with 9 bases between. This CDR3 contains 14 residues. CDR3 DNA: TGCAGCGTTGAAAAGGATCCTAGCACAGATACGCAGTATTTT. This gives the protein CSVEKDPSTDTQYF.

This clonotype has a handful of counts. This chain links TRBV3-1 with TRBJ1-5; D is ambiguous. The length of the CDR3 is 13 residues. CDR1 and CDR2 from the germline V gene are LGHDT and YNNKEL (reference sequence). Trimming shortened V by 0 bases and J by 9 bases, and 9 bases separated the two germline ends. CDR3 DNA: TGTGCCAGCAGCCAAGATCGGGCGCGGCCCCAGCATTTT. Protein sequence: CASSQDRARPQHF.

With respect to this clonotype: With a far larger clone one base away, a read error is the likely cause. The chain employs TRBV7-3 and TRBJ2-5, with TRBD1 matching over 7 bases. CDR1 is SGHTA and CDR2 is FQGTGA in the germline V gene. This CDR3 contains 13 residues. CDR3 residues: CASSRDRQEAQYF. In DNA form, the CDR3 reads TGTGCCAGCAGCCGGGACAGACAAGAGGCCCAGTACTTC.

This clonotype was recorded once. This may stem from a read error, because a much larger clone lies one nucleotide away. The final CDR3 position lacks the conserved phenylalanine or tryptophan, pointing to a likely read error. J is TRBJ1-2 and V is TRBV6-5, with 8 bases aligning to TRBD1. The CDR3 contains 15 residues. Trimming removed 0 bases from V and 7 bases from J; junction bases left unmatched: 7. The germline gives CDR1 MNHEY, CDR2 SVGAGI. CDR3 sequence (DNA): TGTGCCAGCAGTTACTCGAGACAGGGGCTGGGTGGCTACACCCTC. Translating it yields CASSYSRQGLGGYTL.